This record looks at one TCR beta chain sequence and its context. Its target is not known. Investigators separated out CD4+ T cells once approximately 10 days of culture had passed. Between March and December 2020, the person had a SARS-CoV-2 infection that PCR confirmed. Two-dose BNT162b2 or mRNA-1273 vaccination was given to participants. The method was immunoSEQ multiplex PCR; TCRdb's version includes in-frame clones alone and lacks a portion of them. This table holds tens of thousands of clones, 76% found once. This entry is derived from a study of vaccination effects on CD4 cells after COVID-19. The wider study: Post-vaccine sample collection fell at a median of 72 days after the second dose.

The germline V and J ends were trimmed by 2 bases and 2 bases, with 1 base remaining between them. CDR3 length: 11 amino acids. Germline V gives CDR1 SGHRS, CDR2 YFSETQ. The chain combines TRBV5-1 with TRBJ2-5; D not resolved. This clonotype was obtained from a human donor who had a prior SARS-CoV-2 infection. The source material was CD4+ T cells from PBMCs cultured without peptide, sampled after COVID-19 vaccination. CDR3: CASSFQETQYF. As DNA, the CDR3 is TGCGCCAGCAGCTTTCAAGAGACCCAGTACTTC. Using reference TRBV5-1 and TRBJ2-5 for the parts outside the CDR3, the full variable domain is KAGVTQTPRYLIKTRGQQVTLSCSPISGHRSVSWYQQTPGQGLQFLFEYFSETQRNKGNFPGRFSGRQFSNSRSEMNVSTLELGDSALYLCASSFQETQYFGPGTRLLVL.